These T cell receptor beta chains were read from a single sample in a study of T cell responses to AZD1222 COVID-19 vaccine. The repertoire was sequenced with immunoSEQ multiplex PCR; TCRdb's copy has only in-frame clones and lacks some. The repertoire holds 150,000 to 200,000 clones, 91% seen once, with under 2.5% in the top ten. The source was peripheral blood, collected on day 0 of AZD1222 vaccination. These receptors originate from an adult in good health. The CDR3 runs from the conserved cysteine through the conserved F or W. A D gene is named only where the DNA matches it firmly. Expanded clones get a size class; other rows say once, few or many, or leave the size out.

TRBJ2-7,TRBD1,NA,TRBV4-1,CASSQEGTGYEQYF,TGCGCCAGCAGCCAAGAAGGGACAGGCTACGAGCAGTACTTC
TRBJ1-4,NA,NA,TRBV4-3,CASSQGWEKLFF,TGCGCCAGCAGCCAGGGGTGGGAAAAACTGTTTTTT
TRBJ2-7,NA,NA,TRBV19,CASSPRGDGEQYF,TGTGCCAGTAGTCCCCGCGGGGATGGGGAGCAGTACTTC
TRBJ1-3,TRBD1,NA,TRBV7-8,CASSSITGGFNGNTIYF,TGTGCCAGCAGCTCAATTACAGGGGGCTTTAATGGAAACACCATATATTTT
TRBJ1-2,NA,NA,TRBV20-1,CSARGEYGYTF,TGCAGTGCTAGAGGAGAGTATGGCTACACCTTC
TRBJ1-1,TRBD1,NA,TRBV5-1,CASSLAQGGNTEAFF,TGCGCCAGCAGCTTGGCCCAGGGGGGGAACACTGAAGCTTTCTTT
TRBJ2-3,TRBD1,NA,TRBV5-1,CASSLGTGAGDTQYF,TGCGCCAGCAGCTTGGGGACAGGGGCGGGTGATACGCAGTATTTT
TRBJ2-7,TRBD1,NA,TRBV28,CASQGRDRGPYEQYF,TGTGCCAGCCAAGGCCGGGACAGGGGACCCTACGAGCAGTACTTC
TRBJ1-6,NA,few,TRBV19,CATSAGAGNSPLHF,TGTGCCACCAGCGCAGGGGCCGGGAATTCACCCCTCCACTTT
TRBJ1-5,NA,NA,TRBV6-2/TRBV6-3,CASSSRLLSNQPQHF,TGTGCCAGCAGTTCACGCCTCCTAAGCAATCAGCCCCAGCATTTT
TRBJ2-3,NA,few,TRBV5-4,CASTPEKPSTDTQYF,TGTGCCAGCACCCCGGAGAAACCTAGCACAGATACGCAGTATTTT
TRBJ1-1,TRBD1,NA,TRBV28,CASGLTGSYSEAFF,TGTGCCAGCGGGTTGACAGGGAGTTACTCTGAAGCTTTCTTT
TRBJ1-4,NA,NA,TRBV10-3,CAISAQGSTNEKLFF,TGTGCCATCAGTGCTCAGGGTTCAACTAATGAAAAACTGTTTTTT
TRBJ1-2,TRBD1,NA,TRBV6-5,CASRRQGNYGYTF,TGTGCCAGCAGACGACAGGGGAACTATGGCTACACCTTC
TRBJ2-3,NA,NA,TRBV9,CASSPVSGEWSTDTQYF,TGTGCCAGCAGCCCAGTCTCAGGGGAGTGGAGCACAGATACGCAGTATTTT
TRBJ1-6,NA,NA,TRBV30,CAWSPATGDYSPLHF,TGTGCCTGGAGCCCCGCTACAGGAGATTATTCACCCCTCCACTTT
TRBJ1-6,NA,few,TRBV2,CASSEIRGNSPLHF,TGTGCCAGCAGTGAAATAAGGGGGAACTCACCCCTCCACTTT
TRBJ2-5,NA,NA,TRBV6-6,CASESSGTDNVETQYF,TGTGCCAGCGAGAGTTCTGGAACAGACAACGTGGAGACCCAGTACTTC
TRBJ1-2,TRBD1,NA,TRBV29-1,CSVETPGGPYGYTF,TGCAGCGTTGAGACCCCAGGGGGCCCCTATGGCTACACCTTC
TRBJ2-1,TRBD2,NA,TRBV11-2,CASSSTSGRAEEQFF,TGTGCCAGCAGCTCTACTAGCGGGAGGGCCGAGGAGCAGTTCTTC
TRBJ2-5,TRBD1,NA,TRBV18,CASSPLDRVETQYF,TGTGCCAGCTCACCACTTGACAGGGTAGAGACCCAGTACTTC
TRBJ1-1,NA,NA,TRBV27,CARRSGGSNTEAFF,TGTGCCAGGCGATCTGGAGGGTCTAACACTGAAGCTTTCTTT
TRBJ1-4,NA,NA,TRBV28,CASRISPNEKLFF,TGTGCCAGCAGGATATCCCCTAATGAAAAACTGTTTTTT
TRBJ2-3,TRBD1,NA,TRBV6-2/TRBV6-3,CASSYGTGGTDTQYF,TGTGCCAGCAGTTACGGGACAGGGGGGACAGATACGCAGTATTTT
TRBJ2-1,NA,NA,TRBV12-3/TRBV12-4,CASSRAQNNEQFF,TGTGCCAGCAGCCGGGCTCAAAACAATGAGCAGTTCTTC
TRBJ1-1,NA,NA,TRBV20-1,CSARGGSGAFF,TGCAGTGCCCGAGGTGGAAGCGGAGCTTTCTTT
TRBJ1-5,NA,NA,TRBV6-5,CASSIGGNNQPQHF,TGTGCCAGCAGCATAGGGGGAAACAATCAGCCCCAGCATTTT
TRBJ2-2,NA,NA,TRBV4-1,CASGFEGDPNTGELFF,TGCGCCAGCGGATTTGAGGGGGATCCGAACACCGGGGAGCTGTTTTTT
TRBJ2-3,NA,NA,TRBV19,CASSIVEGSVYF,TGTGCCAGTAGTATAGTTGAGGGCTCGGTGTATTTT
TRBJ2-7,TRBD2,NA,TRBV9,CASSVDLAGEYEQYF,TGTGCCAGCAGCGTAGATCTAGCGGGAGAGTATGAGCAGTACTTC
TRBJ1-1,NA,NA,TRBV5-1,CASSWGTFGAKNTEAFF,TGCGCCAGCAGCTGGGGGACCTTCGGGGCTAAGAACACTGAAGCTTTCTTT
TRBJ1-1,NA,NA,TRBV3-1/TRBV3-2,CASSQEGSGAFF,TGTGCCAGCAGCCAAGAAGGGTCAGGGGCTTTCTTT
TRBJ1-1,NA,NA,TRBV9,CASSGGLPNTEAFF,TGTGCCAGCAGCGGGGGACTTCCGAACACTGAAGCTTTCTTT
TRBJ2-7,NA,NA,TRBV5-5,CASSLKGTYEQYF,TGTGCCAGCAGCTTGAAGGGAACCTACGAGCAGTACTTC
TRBJ2-7,NA,once,TRBV4-3,CASSQDWDSYEQYF,TGCGCCAGCAGCCAAGATTGGGACTCTTACGAGCAGTACTTC
TRBJ1-2,NA,once,TRBV24-1,CATSDLRTDYGYTF,TGTGCCACCAGTGATTTGCGAACAGACTATGGCTACACCTTC
TRBJ1-1,NA,NA,TRBV19,CASSMVPMNTEAFF,TGTGCCAGTAGTATGGTACCCATGAACACTGAAGCTTTCTTT
TRBJ1-2,NA,NA,TRBV5-4,CASSLKGGHGYTF,TGTGCCAGCAGCTTAAAGGGGGGGCATGGCTACACCTTC
TRBJ1-1,NA,NA,TRBV7-6,CASSLYNGGPRTEAFF,TGTGCCAGCAGCTTATATAATGGGGGCCCGAGGACTGAAGCTTTCTTT
TRBJ1-5,NA,NA,TRBV6-2/TRBV6-3,CASSYSRGSDSGGQPQHF,TGTGCCAGCAGTTACTCCAGAGGTAGTGATTCGGGGGGTCAGCCCCAGCATTTT
TRBJ1-5,NA,once,TRBV27,CASSGGGLDQPQHF,TGTGCCAGCAGTGGGGGAGGGCTGGATCAGCCCCAGCATTTT
TRBJ2-7,TRBD1,NA,TRBV6-6,CASSPGTGVYEQYF,TGTGCCAGCAGTCCCGGGACAGGGGTGTACGAGCAGTACTTC
TRBJ2-7,TRBD2,NA,TRBV5-6,CASSPGGQSYEQYF,TGTGCCAGCAGCCCGGGGGGGCAGTCCTACGAGCAGTACTTC
TRBJ1-3,TRBD1,NA,TRBV11-2,CASSLSRGSGNTIYF,TGTGCCAGCAGCTTATCCAGGGGGTCTGGAAACACCATATATTTT
TRBJ1-4,TRBD1,NA,TRBV24-1,CATSEGGDTANEKLFF,TGTGCCACCAGTGAAGGGGGCGACACGGCTAATGAAAAACTGTTTTTT
TRBJ2-3,NA,NA,TRBV6-6,CASSYSGTDTQYF,TGTGCCAGCAGTTACTCGGGCACAGATACGCAGTATTTT
TRBJ1-4,NA,once,TRBV4-3,CASSQVLAVNEKLFF,TGCGCCAGCAGCCAAGTGTTGGCAGTTAATGAAAAACTGTTTTTT
TRBJ2-2,TRBD1,NA,TRBV12-3/TRBV12-4,CAIRQGNTGELFF,TGTGCCATCCGACAGGGTAACACCGGGGAGCTGTTTTTT
TRBJ1-2,TRBD1,NA,TRBV5-1,CASSRGQGNYGYTF,TGCGCCAGCAGCCGGGGACAGGGAAACTATGGCTACACCTTC
TRBJ1-1,TRBD1,once,TRBV28,CASRGQGGTEAFF,TGTGCCAGCAGAGGACAGGGCGGCACTGAAGCTTTCTTT
TRBJ2-5,NA,NA,TRBV28,CASSLRRGRETQYF,TGTGCCAGCAGTTTAAGGAGGGGCAGAGAGACCCAGTACTTC
TRBJ1-5,TRBD1,few,TRBV2,CASRDRESSNQPQHF,TGTGCCAGCAGGGACAGGGAATCCAGCAATCAGCCCCAGCATTTT
TRBJ2-3,NA,NA,TRBV2,CASSDGGGSTDTQYF,TGTGCCAGCAGTGATGGGGGGGGCAGCACAGATACGCAGTATTTT
TRBJ1-5,TRBD1,NA,TRBV2,CASSPDRPRPQHF,TGTGCCAGCAGTCCGGACAGGCCTCGGCCCCAGCATTTT
TRBJ2-7,TRBD2,NA,TRBV28,CASRAGGRWAEQYF,TGTGCCAGCAGGGCGGGAGGAAGGTGGGCCGAGCAGTACTTC
TRBJ2-7,NA,once,TRBV6-1,CAILNDRGTYEQYF,TGTGCCATCCTCAACGATAGGGGAACCTACGAGCAGTACTTC
TRBJ1-1,TRBD1,NA,TRBV7-2,CASSLSSGGGTEAFF,TGTGCCAGCAGCTTGTCCTCAGGGGGAGGGACTGAAGCTTTCTTT
TRBJ2-7,NA,NA,TRBV19,CASSTRANSYEQYF,TGTGCCAGTAGTACGAGAGCCAACTCCTACGAGCAGTACTTC
TRBJ1-1,NA,NA,TRBV9,CASSVEGVNTEAFF,TGTGCCAGCAGCGTAGAAGGGGTGAACACTGAAGCTTTCTTT